This is a list of T cell receptor beta chains from one sample in a study of blood T cell repertoires in COVID-19. Sequencing used immunoSEQ multiplex PCR; TCRdb keeps in-frame clones, though not all of them. The repertoire consists of just under 20,000 clones, with about 85% occurring once and the leading ten covering around 29%. The specimen was peripheral blood. These receptors all stem from a human donor with active COVID-19. The donor label of this sample is uncertain. CDR3s include the opening cysteine and the closing phenylalanine or tryptophan. Each record gives: CDR3 length, J gene, clone size, V gene, D gene, CDR3 protein, CDR3 DNA. A D gene is named only where the DNA matches it firmly. The listing skips clone size in some rows; elsewhere it reads once, few, many or a size class.

>15|TRBJ2-3|NA|TRBV14|TRBD2
CASSESGVGTDTQYF
TGTGCCAGCAGTGAGAGCGGGGTCGGCACAGATACGCAGTATTTT
>17|TRBJ1-4|NA|TRBV6-2/TRBV6-3|TRBD1
CASSPRNLDRENEKLFF
TGTGCCAGCAGTCCACGTAATTTGGACAGGGAGAATGAAAAACTGTTTTTT
>13|TRBJ1-2|NA|TRBV4-1|TRBD1
CASSRLQGAGYTF
TGCGCCAGCAGCCGCCTACAGGGGGCTGGCTACACCTTC
>15|TRBJ2-3|NA|TRBV4-1|TRBD2
CASSRLAGTTDTQYF
TGCGCCAGCAGCCGACTAGCGGGGACCACAGATACGCAGTATTTT
>13|TRBJ1-5|NA|TRBV7-8|NA
CASSSRWAQPQHF
TGTGCCAGCAGCTCCCGGTGGGCTCAGCCCCAGCATTTT
>13|TRBJ2-7|NA|TRBV2|NA
CASSIGEIRGQYF
TGTGCCAGCAGTATCGGGGAAATCCGGGGGCAGTACTTC
>16|TRBJ1-4|NA|TRBV19|TRBD1
CASSIQGALTNEKLFF
TGTGCCAGTAGTATCCAGGGGGCGTTGACTAATGAAAAACTGTTTTTT
>15|TRBJ2-3|NA|TRBV4-3|NA
CASSQEPWTEVAQYF
TGCGCCAGCAGCCAGGAGCCGTGGACGGAGGTAGCGCAGTATTTT
>15|TRBJ2-7|NA|TRBV6-5|TRBD1
CASSPVGQGRYEQYF
TGTGCCAGCAGTCCCGTAGGACAGGGGAGGTACGAGCAGTACTTC
>17|TRBJ2-3|once|TRBV11-3|TRBD2
CASSLGLAGAGADTQYF
TGTGCCAGCAGCTTAGGACTAGCGGGAGCCGGGGCAGATACGCAGTATTTT
>14|TRBJ1-1|NA|TRBV3-1/TRBV3-2|NA
CASSGSEGNTEAFF
TGTGCCAGCAGCGGAAGTGAGGGGAACACTGAAGCTTTCTTT
>17|TRBJ2-7|medium-sized|TRBV6-2/TRBV6-3|TRBD2
CASSYDSVLADSYEQYF
TGTGCCAGCAGTTACGACTCGGTGCTAGCGGACTCCTACGAGCAGTACTTC
>13|TRBJ2-7|NA|TRBV2|TRBD1
CASSRDRAYEQYF
TGTGCCAGCAGTAGGGACAGAGCCTACGAGCAGTACTTC
>15|TRBJ1-1|NA|TRBV6-5|TRBD1
CASRNYGQGNTEAFF
TGTGCCAGCAGGAACTACGGACAGGGAAACACTGAAGCTTTCTTT
>16|TRBJ2-3|NA|TRBV5-5|NA
CASSLASRGRADTQYF
TGTGCCAGCAGCTTGGCCAGCCGGGGTAGGGCAGATACGCAGTATTTT
>12|TRBJ2-3|NA|TRBV6-6|NA
CASSGVTGPQNF
TGTGCCAGCAGCGGAGTGACAGGACCCCAGAATTTT
>14|TRBJ2-3|NA|TRBV7-8|NA
CASSYLVSTDTQYF
TGTGCCAGCAGCTATCTAGTATCCACAGATACGCAGTATTTT
>14|TRBJ1-4|NA|TRBV29-1|NA
CSVEDSATNEKLFF
TGCAGCGTTGAGGACAGTGCAACTAATGAAAAACTGTTTTTT
>13|TRBJ2-3|NA|TRBV12-3/TRBV12-4|NA
CASSEENTDTQYF
TGTGCCAGCAGTGAGGAGAACACAGATACGCAGTATTTT
>16|TRBJ2-3|NA|TRBV19|NA
CASSDWAGHSTDTQYF
TGTGCCAGTAGTGATTGGGCGGGGCACAGCACAGATACGCAGTATTTT
>16|TRBJ2-1|NA|TRBV5-1|TRBD2
CASMASGSGSYNEQFF
TGCGCCAGCATGGCCAGCGGGAGTGGTTCGTACAATGAGCAGTTCTTC
>13|TRBJ2-4|NA|TRBV27|NA
CASSLWTEGPQYF
TGTGCCAGCAGTTTATGGACCGAGGGCCCGCAGTACTTC
>14|TRBJ1-3|once|TRBV7-8|NA
CASSLTGYGNTIYF
TGTGCCAGCAGCCTGACAGGATATGGAAACACCATATATTTT
>16|TRBJ2-1|NA|TRBV24-1|TRBD2
CATSDPTSGGTNEQFF
TGTGCCACCAGTGACCCTACTAGCGGGGGCACAAATGAGCAGTTCTTC
>15|TRBJ2-1|NA|TRBV5-5|TRBD1
CASSLGGTGYWEQFF
TGTGCCAGCAGCTTGGGCGGGACAGGTTATTGGGAGCAGTTCTTC